A selection of T cell receptor beta chains follows, all from one sample in a study of cytomegalovirus exposure and HLA in healthy donors. Clones were sequenced by immunoSEQ multiplex PCR, and TCRdb holds only the in-frame ones, with some missing. The sample has 95,000 to 120,000 clones, under 97% seen once. The sequenced material came from PBMCs. Receptors originate from a woman aged 18 to 35 in good health and CMV-seronegative. CDR3s include the opening cysteine and the closing phenylalanine or tryptophan. The order of the fields is J gene, D gene, clone size, V gene, CDR3 DNA, CDR3 protein. The D gene is left open where the match is weak. The size entry is marked missing in some rows and otherwise reads once, few, many or a size class.

TRBJ1-1,TRBD1,NA,TRBV12-5,TGTGCTAGTGGTCGGACAGGGGCTCAGACTGAAGCTTTCTTT,CASGRTGAQTEAFF
TRBJ2-4,NA,NA,TRBV19,TGTGCCAGTAGTGTAGGGACGACTAGGGCCAAAAACATTCAGTACTTC,CASSVGTTRAKNIQYF
TRBJ2-1,TRBD2,NA,TRBV5-8,TGTGCCAGCTTTCTTACTAGCGGGGGGGCCGTTGAGCAGTTCTTC,CASFLTSGGAVEQFF
TRBJ2-5,NA,NA,TRBV6-5,TGTGCCAGCAAGAAGCTAGAGACCCAGTACTTC,CASKKLETQYF
TRBJ2-7,NA,few,TRBV7-6,TGTGCCAGCAGCTTTCCGGGTTTCGACGAGCAGTACTTC,CASSFPGFDEQYF
TRBJ2-3,TRBD2,NA,TRBV4-1,TGCGCCAGCAGCCAAGATTGGGCACTAGCGGGGGCTACTAGCACAGATACGCAGTATTTT,CASSQDWALAGATSTDTQYF
TRBJ2-1,TRBD1,NA,TRBV5-4,TGTGCCAGCAGCTCTACGGGACAGGTCTACAATGAGCAGTTCTTC,CASSSTGQVYNEQFF
TRBJ1-1,TRBD1,once,TRBV6-1,TGTGCCAGCCAGGGGGCGCGGCTGGGTACTGAAGCTTTCTTT,CASQGARLGTEAFF
TRBJ2-3,TRBD2,NA,TRBV5-4,TGTGCCAGCAGCCCTAGCGGGGGTCGCACAGATACGCAGTATTTT,CASSPSGGRTDTQYF
TRBJ1-2,TRBD1,NA,TRBV27,TGTGCCAGCAGTCCTTGGACAGGGCGTAACTATGGCTACACCTTC,CASSPWTGRNYGYTF
TRBJ2-2,NA,once,TRBV11-3,TGTGCCAGCAGCTTTCATCCCGGGGAGCTGTTTTTT,CASSFHPGELFF
TRBJ1-6,NA,NA,TRBV7-2,TGTGCCAGCAGCTGGGACTTCAATGCCCTCCACTTT,CASSWDFNALHF
TRBJ1-1,NA,once,TRBV28,TGTGCCAGCGGCCCGGGAACTTACACTGAAGCTTTCTTT,CASGPGTYTEAFF
TRBJ2-3,TRBD2,once,TRBV29-1,TGCAGCGTTGAGAGACTAGCGGATTACACAGATACGCAGTATTTT,CSVERLADYTDTQYF
TRBJ1-1,NA,NA,TRBV5-1,TGCGCCAGCAGCTCCGATGGTCGCGGCTGGAACACTGAAGCTTTCTTT,CASSSDGRGWNTEAFF
TRBJ1-2,TRBD1,once,TRBV30,TGTGCCTGGAGTGTAGATGGACAGGGCTATGGCTACACCTTC,CAWSVDGQGYGYTF
TRBJ2-5,NA,NA,TRBV7-3,TGTGCCAGCAGCCCCGTGGGCAGAGAAGAGACCCAGTACTTC,CASSPVGREETQYF
TRBJ2-7,NA,NA,TRBV25-1,TGTGCCAGCAGTGAGTACTACGAGCAGTACTTC,CASSEYYEQYF
TRBJ1-5,NA,once,TRBV7-2,TGTGCCAGCAGTCGACAGCCCAATCAGCCCCAGCATTTT,CASSRQPNQPQHF
TRBJ2-7,TRBD1,NA,TRBV28,TGTGCCAGCATCCTCGCCGGGACAGGGAACTACGAGCAGTACTTC,CASILAGTGNYEQYF
TRBJ1-5,NA,NA,TRBV5-8,TGTGCCAGCAGCTTGGGCGGGGGAAGACAGCCCCAGCATTTT,CASSLGGGRQPQHF
TRBJ1-1,NA,few,TRBV29-1,TGCAGCGTTTCAGTTTCAGTGAACACTGAAGCTTTCTTT,CSVSVSVNTEAFF
TRBJ1-2,TRBD1,NA,TRBV5-1,TGCGCCAGCAGCTTGGCCGGTACAGGGGACTATGGCTACACCTTC,CASSLAGTGDYGYTF
TRBJ2-2,TRBD1,NA,TRBV10-3,TGTGCCACCTGGACAGGGGAGAACACCGGGGAGCTGTTTTTT,CATWTGENTGELFF
TRBJ1-5,NA,NA,TRBV6-1,TGTGCCAGCAGTGCGGGACACCGCAATCAGCCCCAGCATTTT,CASSAGHRNQPQHF
TRBJ1-2,TRBD1,NA,TRBV18,TGTGCCAGCTCACCACGGACAGGGAAAGGGTATGGCTACACCTTC,CASSPRTGKGYGYTF
TRBJ1-2,NA,NA,TRBV6-1,TGTGCCAGCAGGCGACAAGACTATGGCTACACCTTC,CASRRQDYGYTF